These 24 T cell receptor beta chains were all obtained from the same sample, sequenced in a study of cytomegalovirus exposure and HLA in healthy donors. TCRdb's copy holds only in-frame clones and misses some; the assay was immunoSEQ multiplex PCR. The table includes some 110,000 clones, around 86% detected once. The specimen was PBMCs. The origin of the receptors is a young woman in good health and CMV-seropositive.

The genes are TRBV9 and TRBJ2-7; 15 bases align to TRBD2. The germline V gene has CDR1 SGDLS and CDR2 YYNGEE. With V trimmed by 4 bases and J by 0 bases, 5 bases remained unmatched. The CDR3 sequence is 17 residues long. DNA for the CDR3: TGTGCCAGCAGCACCGGGACTAGCGGGGGGAGCTCCTACGAGCAGTACTTC. It yields the protein CASSTGTSGGSSYEQYF.

V usage is TRBV9 and J usage is TRBJ2-7; perhaps TRBD2 as D (6 bases). Trimming took off 3 bases at V and 3 bases at J, with 13 bases between the two ends. The CDR3 is made up of 14 amino acids. CDR1 and CDR2 from the germline V gene are SGDLS and YYNGEE. The CDR3 coding sequence is TGTGCCAGCAGCGGACACATCGGGGGCTACGAGCAGTACTTC. Translating gives CASSGHIGGYEQYF.

The chain employs TRBV6-1 and TRBJ2-7; perhaps TRBD2 as D (5 bases). This CDR3 spans 12 amino acids. Trimming removed 5 bases at V and 3 bases at J, with 8 bases between. The germline V gene has CDR1 MNHNS and CDR2 SASEGT. The DNA of the CDR3 is TGTGCCAGCAGTCTCGAGGGCTACGAGCAGTACTTC. Its translation: CASSLEGYEQYF.

The chain links TRBV19 to TRBJ1-4; D uncertain. With 3 bases removed from V and 5 bases from J, the gap between germline ends came to 7 bases. CDR3 length: 13 amino acids. Germline V lookup: CDR1 LNHDA, CDR2 SQIVND (reference sequence). CDR3 nucleotides: TGTGCCAGTAGTATGAGCGCGAATGAAAAACTGTTTTTT. This codes for CASSMSANEKLFF. The complete variable domain, with remaining parts taken from reference TRBV19 and TRBJ1-4, reads DGGITQSPKYLFRKEGQNVTLSCEQNLNHDAMYWYRQDPGQGLRLIYYSQIVNDFQKGDIAEGYSVSREKKESFPLTVTSAQKNPTAFYLCASSMSANEKLFFGSGTQLSVL.

V is TRBV27 and J is TRBJ1-2; 7 bases map to TRBD1. Losses at the gene ends were 5 bases for V and 5 bases for J; bases not matched to a gene: 5. Germline CDR1 MNHEY, CDR2 SMNVEV (reference sequence). This CDR3 is 13 amino acids long. The CDR3 spells CASSPWTGYGYTF. CDR3 DNA: TGTGCCAGCAGTCCGTGGACAGGTTATGGCTACACCTTC.

The CDR3: CAWRQLAGGYEQYF. The CDR3 DNA is TGTGCCTGGAGACAACTAGCGGGAGGCTACGAGCAGTACTTC. The rearrangement joins TRBV30 to TRBJ2-7, with 12 bases that match TRBD2. V gave up 3 bases and J gave up 3 bases; unmatched junction bases: 3. The germline gives CDR1 GTSNPN, CDR2 SVGIG (reference sequence). The CDR3 covers 14 residues.

The J gene is TRBJ2-7, the V gene TRBV25-1, with 11 positions matching TRBD1. The J segment lost 6 bases and the V segment lost 5 bases, leaving 6 bases of the junction unmatched. This CDR3 is 14 amino acids long. Germline V gene sequence: CDR1 MGHDK, CDR2 SYGVNS. The CDR3 region is CASSPAGTGGEQYF. CDR3 bases: TGTGCCAGCAGTCCTGCCGGGACAGGGGGCGAGCAGTACTTC.

The V gene is TRBV9, the J gene TRBJ2-1, with D possibly TRBD2 on 6 matching bases. Per germline, CDR1 SGDLS and CDR2 YYNGEE. Trimming left V 4 bases short and J 8 bases short, with 13 bases between. This CDR3 region has 13 residues. The CDR3 region has the DNA TGTGCCAGCAGCTCCCGGCCGGGGGATGAGCAGTTCTTC. This encodes CASSSRPGDEQFF.

The CDR3 DNA follows: TGTGCCAGCAGCTTGGGCTCGGGGAAAGACGAGCAGTACTTC. Translation gives CASSLGSGKDEQYF. The J gene is TRBJ2-7, the V gene TRBV5-4; D is perhaps TRBD2 (5 bases). Germline V gene sequence: CDR1 SGHNT, CDR2 YYREEE (reference sequence). This CDR3 spans 14 amino acids. Trimming took 0 bases from V and 5 from J, leaving 12 bases between them.

The V and J genes are TRBV19 and TRBJ1-6; D remains ambiguous. CDR1 and CDR2 (germline): LNHDA, SQIVND (reference sequence). CDR3 length: 13 amino acids. The V end was cut by 0 bases, the J end by 8 bases, with 5 bases between. The CDR3 region is CASSIDPDSPLHF. As DNA, the CDR3 is TGTGCCAGTAGTATAGATCCTGATTCACCCCTCCACTTT.

The chain joins TRBV11-3 to TRBJ1-3; 9 bases fit TRBD1. With 5 bases clipped from V and 7 bases from J, the junction kept 6 bases outside the gene matches. From germline, CDR1 is SGHNT and CDR2 YENEEA. The CDR3 consists of 14 residues. CDR3 sequence: CASSRLGQGNTIYF. The CDR3 DNA sequence: TGTGCCAGCAGCCGCCTTGGACAGGGGAACACCATATATTTT.

This clone has only one observation. V gene TRBV28 combines with J gene TRBJ1-2, with TRBD1 matching 9 bases. The V gene's germline CDR1 is MDHEN and CDR2 SYDVKM. V was pared by 7 bases and J by 6 bases, with 6 bases of the junction left unmatched. The CDR3 has 13 amino acids. The CDR3 DNA reads as TGTGCCAGCACCTCGGGACAGGGACATGGCTACACCTTC. Residues: CASTSGQGHGYTF.

The CDR3 protein is CASKRAGGPLTDTQYF. Written as DNA, the CDR3 is TGTGCCAGCAAGAGGGCGGGAGGGCCGTTAACAGATACGCAGTATTTT. V usage is TRBV7-8 and J usage is TRBJ2-3, with 9 bases fitting TRBD2. In germline, CDR1 is SGHVS, CDR2 FQNEAQ. The J segment lost 3 bases and the V segment lost 7 bases, leaving 11 bases of the junction unmatched. This CDR3 is 16 amino acids long.

This rearrangement joins TRBV5-1 to TRBJ1-4; TRBD1 might be the D (5 bases). The CDR3 has 16 amino acids. Between the trimmed V and J ends, which lost 4 bases and 0 bases, there was a span of 13 bases. The germline gives CDR1 SGHRS, CDR2 YFSETQ. In DNA, the CDR3 is TGCGCCAGCAGCCTCCAGGGCGCAGCAACTAATGAAAAACTGTTTTTT. Protein sequence: CASSLQGAATNEKLFF.

The rearrangement joins TRBV6-5 to TRBJ2-7; D remains unclear. The CDR3 is 14 amino acids. V lost 0 bases to trimming and J lost 3 bases, with 9 bases between them. Germline loops: CDR1 MNHEY, CDR2 SVGAGI. The DNA of the CDR3 is TGTGCCAGCAGTTACTCCGCAGTCCTCTACGAGCAGTACTTC. It translates to CASSYSAVLYEQYF.

With regard to this clone: A junction end diverges from the germline sequence, so it may reflect a read error. This chain connects TRBV28 to TRBJ2-7, with 9 bases fitting TRBD1. The CDR3 has 13 residues. The germline V gene has CDR1 MDHEN and CDR2 SYDVKM. The CDR3 bases are TGTGCCAGCAGCCTCACGGGGGACAGGGCTAAGAACTTC. Translated: CASSLTGDRAKNF.

V usage is TRBV27 and J usage is TRBJ1-1; the D gene is possibly TRBD1 (5 bases). Trimming took 6 bases from V and 1 from J, leaving 9 bases between them. CDR1 MNHEY and CDR2 SMNVEV come from the germline V gene (reference sequence). The CDR3 has 13 residues. The CDR3 coding sequence is TGTGCCAGCAGGGGGGAGGGGAACACTGAAGCTTTCTTT. The encoded protein is CASRGEGNTEAFF.

Written as DNA, the CDR3 is TGTGCCAGCAGCTTATCGGGGGGCTACGAGCAGTACTTC. As protein: CASSLSGGYEQYF. The chain carries TRBV13 and TRBJ2-7; 7 nucleotides match TRBD2. Germline V gene sequence: CDR1 PRHDT, CDR2 FYEKMQ (reference sequence). The CDR3 loop spans 13 amino acids. V dropped 2 bases and J dropped 3; count of bases not matched to a gene: 1.

The genes are TRBV18 and TRBJ1-2; 9 bases match TRBD1. J was trimmed by 8 bases and V by 5 bases; bases with no gene match: 6. The germline V gene has CDR1 KGHSH and CDR2 LQKENI. The length of the CDR3 is 13 residues. CDR3 sequence reads: CASSIRDREGYTF. In DNA, the CDR3 is TGTGCCAGCTCAATCCGGGACAGGGAAGGCTACACCTTC.

The V and J genes are TRBV6-4 and TRBJ1-6; maybe TRBD1 (6 bases). V dropped 3 bases and J dropped 7 bases, with 10 bases sitting between them. The CDR3 totals 14 residues. Germline assignment: CDR1 MRHNA and CDR2 SNTAGT. The CDR3 coding sequence is TGTGCCAGCAGTGAGGGGACAAGAAATTCACCCCTCCACTTT. Translated, it gives CASSEGTRNSPLHF.

This clone occurred a few times. This chain links TRBV28 with TRBJ1-5, with D possibly matching TRBD1 (6 bases). V shed 3 bases and J shed 5 bases, with 14 bases lying between them. Germline V gene data show CDR1 as MDHEN and CDR2 as SYDVKM. This CDR3 contains 15 residues. CDR3 in amino acids: CASSFQGPPHQPQHF. DNA of the CDR3: TGTGCCAGCAGTTTTCAGGGGCCTCCTCATCAGCCCCAGCATTTT.

The V call is TRBV19, the J call TRBJ1-1; 8 bases are a match to TRBD1. The length of the CDR3 is 12 residues. Germline V gene sequence: CDR1 LNHDA, CDR2 SQIVND (reference sequence). V lost 9 bases and J lost 4; bases outside the gene matches: 4. The CDR3 region has the DNA TGTGCCAGCGATACAGGGGGCACTGAAGCTTTCTTT. This codes for CASDTGGTEAFF. Complete variable domain (other parts from reference TRBV19 and TRBJ1-1): DGGITQSPKYLFRKEGQNVTLSCEQNLNHDAMYWYRQDPGQGLRLIYYSQIVNDFQKGDIAEGYSVSREKKESFPLTVTSAQKNPTAFYLCASDTGGTEAFFGQGTRLTVV.

CDR3 region: CASSSLSGGETQYF. CDR3 nucleotide sequence: TGTGCCAGCAGCTCACTATCGGGGGGAGAGACCCAGTACTTC. The chain has TRBV9 and TRBJ2-5, with 7 bases that match TRBD2. The CDR3 runs 14 residues. V dropped 4 bases and J dropped 4; count of bases not matched to a gene: 7. Looked up from germline, CDR1 is SGDLS and CDR2 is YYNGEE.

V is TRBV19 and J is TRBJ1-1, with D uncertain. The V end was cut by 3 bases, the J end by 5 bases, with 10 bases between. Looked up from germline, CDR1 is LNHDA and CDR2 is SQIVND (reference sequence). The CDR3 extends over 13 amino acids. In DNA, the CDR3 is TGTGCCAGTAGTATCTGGGGAGATACTGAAGCTTTCTTT. Amino acids: CASSIWGDTEAFF.